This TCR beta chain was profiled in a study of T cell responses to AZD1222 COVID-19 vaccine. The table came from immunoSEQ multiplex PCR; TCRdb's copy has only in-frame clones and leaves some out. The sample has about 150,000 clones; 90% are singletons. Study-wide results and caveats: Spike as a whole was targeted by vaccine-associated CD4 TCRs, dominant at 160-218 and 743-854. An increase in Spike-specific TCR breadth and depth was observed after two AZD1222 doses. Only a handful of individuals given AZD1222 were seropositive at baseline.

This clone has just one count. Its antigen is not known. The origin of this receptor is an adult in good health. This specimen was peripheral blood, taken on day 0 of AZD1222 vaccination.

CDR3 DNA: TGTGCCAGCAGCCGTACAGGGTCTCAAGAGACCCAGTACTTC. Its protein product is CASSRTGSQETQYF. The rearrangement joins TRBV7-3 to TRBJ2-5, with D possibly TRBD1 on 6 matching bases. Looked up from germline, CDR1 is SGHTA and CDR2 is FQGTGA. The V and J ends lost 5 bases and 2 bases respectively, with 12 bases between them. The CDR3 sequence is 14 residues long.